This record concerns one T cell receptor (beta chain) sequence. Antigen unknown. PCR employed 60 Vbeta and 13 Jbeta primers. Data came from immunoSEQ multiplex PCR; TCRdb stores just in-frame clones and leaves some out. The sample consists of 150,000 to 200,000 clones, roughly 80% of them appearing once. This sample is part of a study of cytomegalovirus exposure and HLA in healthy donors. Looked up from germline, CDR1 is DFQATT and CDR2 is SNEGSKA (reference sequence). The CDR3 runs to 11 residues. Notes on the study in general: Upon later analysis, HLA-associated TCR beta chains proved more clonally expanded than other, equally common chains.

The sequence came from a woman in her fifties or sixties in good health and CMV-seronegative. The V gene is TRBV20-1, the J gene TRBJ2-5; possible D gene TRBD2, 5 bases. Sequenced sample: PBMCs. CDR3 coding DNA: TGCAGCTGGGAGAGCCAAGAGACCCAGTACTTC. Its protein product is CSWESQETQYF.